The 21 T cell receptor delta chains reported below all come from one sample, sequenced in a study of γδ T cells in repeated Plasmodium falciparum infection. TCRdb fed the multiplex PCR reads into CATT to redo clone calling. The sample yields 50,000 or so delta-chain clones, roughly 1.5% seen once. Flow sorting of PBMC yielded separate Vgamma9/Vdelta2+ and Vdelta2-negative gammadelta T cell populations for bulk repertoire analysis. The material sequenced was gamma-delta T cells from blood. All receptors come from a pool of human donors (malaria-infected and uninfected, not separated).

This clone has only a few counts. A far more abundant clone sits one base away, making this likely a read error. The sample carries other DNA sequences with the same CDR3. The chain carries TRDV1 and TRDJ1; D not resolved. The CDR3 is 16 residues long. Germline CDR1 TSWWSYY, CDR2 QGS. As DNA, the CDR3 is TGTGCTCTTAGAAAGTTCTTCGTCTCGTACACCGATAAGCTCATCTTT. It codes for CALRKFFVSYTDKLIF.

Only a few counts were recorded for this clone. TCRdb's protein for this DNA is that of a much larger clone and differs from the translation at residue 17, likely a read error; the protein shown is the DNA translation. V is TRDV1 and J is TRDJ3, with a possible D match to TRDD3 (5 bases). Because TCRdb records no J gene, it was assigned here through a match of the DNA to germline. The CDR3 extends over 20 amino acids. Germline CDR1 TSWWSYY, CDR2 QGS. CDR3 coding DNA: TGTGCTCTTGGGGGCCGACCAAGACCTGAGCGGTCCTGGGACACCCGAAAGATGTTTTTC. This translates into CALGGRPRPERSWDTRKMFF.

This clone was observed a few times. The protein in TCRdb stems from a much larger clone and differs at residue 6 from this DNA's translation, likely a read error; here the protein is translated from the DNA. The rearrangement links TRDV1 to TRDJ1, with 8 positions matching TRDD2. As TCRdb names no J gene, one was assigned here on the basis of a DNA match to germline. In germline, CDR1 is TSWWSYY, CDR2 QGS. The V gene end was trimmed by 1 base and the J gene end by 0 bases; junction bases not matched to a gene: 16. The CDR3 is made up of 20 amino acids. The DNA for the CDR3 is TGTGCTCTTGGGGAACCCACTTCCTACGGGGGCCACCCCTACACCGATAAACTCATCTTT. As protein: CALGEPTSYGGHPYTDKLIF.

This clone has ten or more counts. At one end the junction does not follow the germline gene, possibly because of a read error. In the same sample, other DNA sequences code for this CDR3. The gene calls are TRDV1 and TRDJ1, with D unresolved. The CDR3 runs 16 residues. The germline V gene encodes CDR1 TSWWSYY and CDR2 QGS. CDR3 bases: TGTGCTCTTGGGGAACTACTCCCCCTTTACACCGATAAGCTCATCTTT. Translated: CALGELLPLYTDKLIF.

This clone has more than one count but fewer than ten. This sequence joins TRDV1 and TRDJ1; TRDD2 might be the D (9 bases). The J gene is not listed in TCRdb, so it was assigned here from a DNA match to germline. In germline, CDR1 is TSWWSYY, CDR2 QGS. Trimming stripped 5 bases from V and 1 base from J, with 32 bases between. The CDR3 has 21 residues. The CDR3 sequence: CALGPSFLRLWDTRSTDKLIF. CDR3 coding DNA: TGTGCTCTTGGGCCATCCTTCCTACGACTGTGGGATACGAGGTCCACCGATAAACTCATCTTT.

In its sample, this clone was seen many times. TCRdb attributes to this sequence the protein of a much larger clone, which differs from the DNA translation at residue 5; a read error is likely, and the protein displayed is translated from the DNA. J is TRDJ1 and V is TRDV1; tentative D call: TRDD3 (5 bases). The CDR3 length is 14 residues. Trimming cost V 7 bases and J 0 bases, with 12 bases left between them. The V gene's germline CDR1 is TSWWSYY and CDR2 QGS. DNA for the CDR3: TGTGCTCTTGTCTGTGGGGCGCACACCGATAAACTCATCTTT. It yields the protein CALVCGAHTDKLIF.

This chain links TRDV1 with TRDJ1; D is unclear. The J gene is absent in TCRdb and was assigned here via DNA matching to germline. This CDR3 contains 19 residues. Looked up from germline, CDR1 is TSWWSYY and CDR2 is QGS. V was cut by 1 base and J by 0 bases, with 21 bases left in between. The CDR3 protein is CALGERGVRTREYTDKLIF. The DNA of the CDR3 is TGTGCTCTTGGGGAACGGGGCGTAAGGACGAGGGAGTACACCGATAAACTCATCTTT.

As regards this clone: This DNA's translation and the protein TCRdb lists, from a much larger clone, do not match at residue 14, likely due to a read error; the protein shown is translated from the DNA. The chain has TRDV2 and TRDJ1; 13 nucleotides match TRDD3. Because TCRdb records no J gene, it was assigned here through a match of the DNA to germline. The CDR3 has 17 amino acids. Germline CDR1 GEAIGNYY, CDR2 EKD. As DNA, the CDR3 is TGTGCCTGTGACTCACTGGGGGATACGGGGGACACCGATAGACTCATCTTT. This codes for CACDSLGDTGDTDRLIF.

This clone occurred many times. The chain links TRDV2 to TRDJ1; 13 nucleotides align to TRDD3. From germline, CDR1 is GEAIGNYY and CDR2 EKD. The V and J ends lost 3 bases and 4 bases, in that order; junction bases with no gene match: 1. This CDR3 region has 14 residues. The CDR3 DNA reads TGTGCCTGTGACTACTGGGGGATACGCGATAAACTCATCTTT. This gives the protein CACDYWGIRDKLIF.

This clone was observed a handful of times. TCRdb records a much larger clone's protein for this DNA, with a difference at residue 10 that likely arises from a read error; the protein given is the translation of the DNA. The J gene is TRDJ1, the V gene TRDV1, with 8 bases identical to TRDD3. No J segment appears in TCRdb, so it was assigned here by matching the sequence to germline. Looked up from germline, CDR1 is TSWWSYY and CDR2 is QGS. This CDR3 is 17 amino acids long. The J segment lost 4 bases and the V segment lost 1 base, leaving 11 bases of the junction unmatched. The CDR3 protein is CALGERILGGTRDKLIF. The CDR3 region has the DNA TGTGCTCTTGGGGAACGAATACTGGGGGGTACGCGCGATAAACTCATCTTT.

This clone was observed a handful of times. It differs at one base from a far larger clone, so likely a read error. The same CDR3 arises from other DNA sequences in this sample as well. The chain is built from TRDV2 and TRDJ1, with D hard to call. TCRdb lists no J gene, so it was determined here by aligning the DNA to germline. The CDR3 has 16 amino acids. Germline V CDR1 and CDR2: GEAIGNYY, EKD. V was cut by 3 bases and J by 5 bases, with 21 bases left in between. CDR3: CACDQCRPSKPDKLIF. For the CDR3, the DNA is TGTGCCTGTGACCAATGCCGCCCCTCCAAGCCTGATAAACTCATCTTT.

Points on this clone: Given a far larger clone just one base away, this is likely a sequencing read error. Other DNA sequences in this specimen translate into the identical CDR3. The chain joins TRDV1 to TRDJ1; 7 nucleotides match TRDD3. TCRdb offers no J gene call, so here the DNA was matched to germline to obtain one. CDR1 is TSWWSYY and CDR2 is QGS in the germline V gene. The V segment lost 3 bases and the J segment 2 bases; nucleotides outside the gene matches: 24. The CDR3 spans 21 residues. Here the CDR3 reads CALGEGSFPLAPLGITDKLIF. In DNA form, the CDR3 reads TGTGCTCTTGGGGAGGGGAGCTTTCCCCTGGCACCACTGGGGATTACCGATAAACTCATCTTT.

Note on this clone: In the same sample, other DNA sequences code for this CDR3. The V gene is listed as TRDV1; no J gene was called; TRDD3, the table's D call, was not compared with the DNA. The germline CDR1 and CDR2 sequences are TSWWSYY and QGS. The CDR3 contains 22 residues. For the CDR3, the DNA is TGTGCTCTTGGGGAATCCTCCTCCTATCGGTCGCTTATGTGTCCCCCTACCGATAAACTCACCTTT. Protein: CALGESSSYRSLMCPPTDKLTF.

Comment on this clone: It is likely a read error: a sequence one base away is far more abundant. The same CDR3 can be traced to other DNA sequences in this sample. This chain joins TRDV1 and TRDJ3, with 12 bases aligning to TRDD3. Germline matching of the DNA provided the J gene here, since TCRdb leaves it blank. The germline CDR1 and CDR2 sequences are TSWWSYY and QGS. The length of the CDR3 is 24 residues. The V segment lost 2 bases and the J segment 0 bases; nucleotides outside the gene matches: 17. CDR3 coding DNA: TGTGCTCTTGGGGAAAGGCCCTACCTTCCGACTGGGGGATACTTCTCCTGGGACACCCGACAGATGTTTTTC. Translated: CALGERPYLPTGGYFSWDTRQMFF.

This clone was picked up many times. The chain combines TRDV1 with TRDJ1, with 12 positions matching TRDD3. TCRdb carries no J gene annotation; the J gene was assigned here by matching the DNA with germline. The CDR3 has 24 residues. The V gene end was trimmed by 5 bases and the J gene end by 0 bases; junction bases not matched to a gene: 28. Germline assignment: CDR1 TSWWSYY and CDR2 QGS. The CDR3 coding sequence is TGTGCTCTTGGGAGCCGGGCCTTCCTAAGTAGGCTGGGGGATACGGATCTTTACACCGATAAACTCATCTTT. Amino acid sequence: CALGSRAFLSRLGDTDLYTDKLIF.

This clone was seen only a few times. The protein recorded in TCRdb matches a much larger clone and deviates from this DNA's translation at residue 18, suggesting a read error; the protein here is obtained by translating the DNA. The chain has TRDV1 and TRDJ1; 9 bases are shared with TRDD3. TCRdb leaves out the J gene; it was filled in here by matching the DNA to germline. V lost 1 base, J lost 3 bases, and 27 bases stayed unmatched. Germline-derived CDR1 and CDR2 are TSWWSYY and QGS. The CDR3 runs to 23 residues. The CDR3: CALGEHRNLRRNWGNPWADKLIF. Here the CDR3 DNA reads TGTGCTCTTGGGGAACACAGGAACCTACGCCGTAACTGGGGGAACCCGTGGGCCGATAAACTCATCTTT.

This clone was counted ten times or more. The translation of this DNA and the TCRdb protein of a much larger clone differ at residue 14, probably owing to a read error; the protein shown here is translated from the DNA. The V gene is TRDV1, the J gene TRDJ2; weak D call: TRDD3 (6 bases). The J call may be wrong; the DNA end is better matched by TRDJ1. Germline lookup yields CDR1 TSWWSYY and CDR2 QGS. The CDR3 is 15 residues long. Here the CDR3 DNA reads TGTGCTCTGACCTACGAAGGGATATCGACAGCACAACTCATCTTT. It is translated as CALTYEGISTAQLIF.

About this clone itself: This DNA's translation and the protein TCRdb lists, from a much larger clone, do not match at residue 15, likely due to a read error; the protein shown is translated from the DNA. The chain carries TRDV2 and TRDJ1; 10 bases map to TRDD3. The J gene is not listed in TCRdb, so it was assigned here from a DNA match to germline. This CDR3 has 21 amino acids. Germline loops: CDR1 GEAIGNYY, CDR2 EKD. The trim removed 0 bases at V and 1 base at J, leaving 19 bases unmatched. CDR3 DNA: TGTGCCTGTGACACCGGCTTCTTTACTGGGGGATTCGCTGAGGGCACCGATAAACTCATCTTT. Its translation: CACDTGFFTGGFAEGTDKLIF.

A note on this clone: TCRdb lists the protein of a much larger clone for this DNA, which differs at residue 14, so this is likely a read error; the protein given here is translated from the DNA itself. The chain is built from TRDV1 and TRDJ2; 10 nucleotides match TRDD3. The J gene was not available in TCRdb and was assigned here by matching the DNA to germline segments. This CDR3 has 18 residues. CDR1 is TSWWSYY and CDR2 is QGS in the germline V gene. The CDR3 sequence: CALGELQLGDILTEQLFF. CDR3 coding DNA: TGTGCTCTTGGGGAACTCCAGCTGGGGGATATCCTGACAGAACAACTCTTCTTT.

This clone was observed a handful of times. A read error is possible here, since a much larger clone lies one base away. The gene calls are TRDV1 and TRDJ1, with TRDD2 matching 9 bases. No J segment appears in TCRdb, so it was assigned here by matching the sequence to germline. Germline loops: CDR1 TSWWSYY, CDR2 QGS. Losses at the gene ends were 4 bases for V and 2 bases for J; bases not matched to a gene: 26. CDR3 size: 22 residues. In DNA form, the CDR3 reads TGTGCTCTTGGGGCCTTGGCCTTCCTACAATTTCTCCGGGGAGGATCGACCGATAAACTCATCTTT. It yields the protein CALGALAFLQFLRGGSTDKLIF.

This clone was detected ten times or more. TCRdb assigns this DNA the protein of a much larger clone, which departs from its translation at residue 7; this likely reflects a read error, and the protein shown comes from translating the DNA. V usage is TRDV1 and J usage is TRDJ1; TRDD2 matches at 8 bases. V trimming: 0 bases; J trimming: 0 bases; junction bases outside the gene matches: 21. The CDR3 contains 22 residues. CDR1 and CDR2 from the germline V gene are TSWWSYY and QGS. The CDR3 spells CALGELSSYMGGGHSYTDKLIF. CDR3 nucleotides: TGTGCTCTTGGGGAACTATCTTCCTACATGGGTGGGGGTCACTCATACACCGATAAACTCATCTTT.